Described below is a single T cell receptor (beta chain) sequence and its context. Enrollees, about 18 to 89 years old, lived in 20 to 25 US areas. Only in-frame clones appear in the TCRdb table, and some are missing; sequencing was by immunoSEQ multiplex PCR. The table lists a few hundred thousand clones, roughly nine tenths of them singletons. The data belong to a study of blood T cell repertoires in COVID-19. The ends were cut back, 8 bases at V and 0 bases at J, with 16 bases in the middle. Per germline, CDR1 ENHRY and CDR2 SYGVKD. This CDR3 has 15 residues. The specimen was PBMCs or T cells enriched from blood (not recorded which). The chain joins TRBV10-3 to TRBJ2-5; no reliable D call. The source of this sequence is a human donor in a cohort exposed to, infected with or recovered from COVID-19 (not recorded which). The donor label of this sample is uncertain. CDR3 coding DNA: TGTGCCATCTCCTCCGGTGCCCTAAACCAAGAGACCCAGTACTTC. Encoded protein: CAISSGALNQETQYF.